These T cell receptor beta chains were read from a single sample in a study of blood T cell repertoires in COVID-19. TCRdb's table, derived via immunoSEQ multiplex PCR, lists solely in-frame clones and lacks some. The sample consists of about 140,000 clones, 88% of them appearing once. Sequences were obtained from peripheral blood. Receptors originate from a woman between 50 and 59 years old with acute or convalescent COVID-19. Each CDR3 is given with its conserved first and last residue. Fields, in order: J gene, D gene, clone size, V gene, CDR3 protein, CDR3 DNA. The D gene is left open where the match is weak. For some rows the clone size is stated as once, few or many, or as a class when expanded; others skip it.

j_call: TRBJ2-4
d_call: NA
clone_size: NA
v_call: TRBV5-1
cdr3_aa: CASSTDRMTKNIQYF
cdr3_nt: TGCGCCAGCAGCACGGACAGAATGACCAAAAACATTCAGTACTTC

j_call: TRBJ2-1
d_call: TRBD1
clone_size: NA
v_call: TRBV27
cdr3_aa: CASSPDVGTGPYNEQFF
cdr3_nt: TGTGCCAGCAGTCCAGACGTCGGGACAGGGCCCTACAATGAGCAGTTCTTC

j_call: TRBJ1-1
d_call: TRBD1
clone_size: NA
v_call: TRBV5-6
cdr3_aa: CASSSQGAWTEAFF
cdr3_nt: TGTGCCAGCAGCTCACAGGGGGCTTGGACTGAAGCTTTCTTT

j_call: TRBJ2-3
d_call: TRBD2
clone_size: NA
v_call: TRBV11-3
cdr3_aa: CASSSRTSGSTDTQYF
cdr3_nt: TGTGCCAGCAGCTCCCGGACTAGCGGGAGTACAGATACGCAGTATTTT

j_call: TRBJ1-2
d_call: NA
clone_size: NA
v_call: TRBV25-1
cdr3_aa: CASRDRNYGYTF
cdr3_nt: TGTGCCAGTCGTGACAGGAACTATGGCTACACCTTC

j_call: TRBJ2-2
d_call: NA
clone_size: NA
v_call: TRBV21-1
cdr3_aa: CASSSRDRENTGELFF
cdr3_nt: TGTGCCAGCAGCTCCCGGGACAGGGAGAACACCGGGGAGCTGTTTTTT

j_call: TRBJ1-2
d_call: TRBD1
clone_size: NA
v_call: TRBV5-1
cdr3_aa: CASSSLTGPEDGYTF
cdr3_nt: TGCGCCAGCAGCTCGTTGACAGGGCCTGAGGATGGCTACACCTTC

j_call: TRBJ2-7
d_call: TRBD1
clone_size: NA
v_call: TRBV9
cdr3_aa: CASSSRQGASYEQYF
cdr3_nt: TGTGCCAGCAGCTCCCGACAGGGGGCATCCTACGAGCAGTACTTC

j_call: TRBJ2-5
d_call: NA
clone_size: NA
v_call: TRBV15
cdr3_aa: CATSRDRGYETQYF
cdr3_nt: TGTGCCACCAGCAGAGATCGAGGGTATGAGACCCAGTACTTC

j_call: TRBJ2-1
d_call: NA
clone_size: NA
v_call: TRBV6-5
cdr3_aa: CASSLGKAAYNEQFF
cdr3_nt: TGTGCCAGCAGTTTAGGTAAAGCGGCCTACAATGAGCAGTTCTTC

j_call: TRBJ1-2
d_call: NA
clone_size: NA
v_call: TRBV19
cdr3_aa: CASKVQDPNYGYTF
cdr3_nt: TGTGCCAGTAAGGTTCAGGATCCAAACTATGGCTACACCTTC

j_call: TRBJ2-7
d_call: NA
clone_size: few
v_call: TRBV7-2
cdr3_aa: CASSLLVRVEQYF
cdr3_nt: TGTGCCAGCAGCCTACTAGTGCGGGTCGAGCAGTACTTC

j_call: TRBJ2-1
d_call: NA
clone_size: once
v_call: TRBV6-5
cdr3_aa: CASSYSIADEQFF
cdr3_nt: TGTGCCAGCAGTTACTCCATAGCGGATGAGCAGTTCTTC

j_call: TRBJ2-6
d_call: NA
clone_size: NA
v_call: TRBV7-6
cdr3_aa: CASSLTSGSGANVLTF
cdr3_nt: TGTGCCAGCAGCTTAACGTCCGGCTCTGGGGCCAACGTCCTGACTTTC

j_call: TRBJ1-1
d_call: NA
clone_size: NA
v_call: TRBV10-1
cdr3_aa: CASSEGASAFF
cdr3_nt: TGCGCCAGCAGTGAAGGGGCGTCTGCTTTCTTT

j_call: TRBJ2-5
d_call: NA
clone_size: NA
v_call: TRBV5-8
cdr3_aa: CASSLGVRRETQYF
cdr3_nt: TGTGCCAGCAGCTTGGGGGTACGGCGGGAGACCCAGTACTTC

j_call: TRBJ2-7
d_call: TRBD1
clone_size: once
v_call: TRBV19
cdr3_aa: CASSDRGSIYEQYF
cdr3_nt: TGTGCCAGCTCTGACAGGGGAAGTATCTACGAGCAGTACTTC

j_call: TRBJ1-3
d_call: NA
clone_size: NA
v_call: TRBV6-5
cdr3_aa: CASSYSNSGNTIYF
cdr3_nt: TGTGCCAGCAGTTACTCGAATTCCGGGAACACCATATATTTT

j_call: TRBJ1-1
d_call: NA
clone_size: NA
v_call: TRBV24-1
cdr3_aa: CATSDLTLRQGRYTEAFF
cdr3_nt: TGTGCCACCAGTGATTTGACTCTTAGGCAGGGGCGGTACACTGAAGCTTTCTTT

j_call: TRBJ2-3
d_call: TRBD1
clone_size: NA
v_call: TRBV5-4
cdr3_aa: CASTPQGSLTDTQYF
cdr3_nt: TGTGCCAGCACCCCACAGGGGTCGCTCACAGATACGCAGTATTTT

j_call: TRBJ2-3
d_call: NA
clone_size: NA
v_call: TRBV5-1
cdr3_aa: CASSLTHQGTDTQYF
cdr3_nt: TGCGCCAGCAGCTTGACTCACCAGGGCACAGATACGCAGTATTTT

j_call: TRBJ1-6
d_call: TRBD1
clone_size: NA
v_call: TRBV2
cdr3_aa: CASSVSGQGRNSPLHF
cdr3_nt: TGTGCCAGCAGTGTTTCGGGACAGGGCCGGAATTCACCCCTCCACTTT

j_call: TRBJ2-7
d_call: TRBD2
clone_size: NA
v_call: TRBV3-1/TRBV3-2
cdr3_aa: CASSQELAVPSYEQYF
cdr3_nt: TGTGCCAGCAGCCAAGAACTAGCGGTCCCCTCCTACGAGCAGTACTTC

j_call: TRBJ2-3
d_call: NA
clone_size: once
v_call: TRBV5-1
cdr3_aa: CASCSGSTDTQYF
cdr3_nt: TGCGCCAGCTGTAGCGGTAGCACAGATACGCAGTATTTT

j_call: TRBJ1-1
d_call: TRBD1
clone_size: NA
v_call: TRBV4-1
cdr3_aa: CASSRGGGHTEAFF
cdr3_nt: TGCGCCAGCAGCCGAGGAGGGGGCCACACTGAAGCTTTCTTT

j_call: TRBJ1-2
d_call: NA
clone_size: NA
v_call: TRBV18
cdr3_aa: CASSLTGPDGYTF
cdr3_nt: TGTGCCAGCTCACTCACAGGACCTGATGGCTACACCTTC

j_call: TRBJ1-5
d_call: NA
clone_size: once
v_call: TRBV28
cdr3_aa: CASRLGGTNQPQHF
cdr3_nt: TGTGCCAGCAGGCTGGGAGGGACCAATCAGCCCCAGCATTTT

j_call: TRBJ2-1
d_call: TRBD2
clone_size: NA
v_call: TRBV24-1
cdr3_aa: CATSDAGTSGRNEQFF
cdr3_nt: TGTGCCACCAGTGATGCCGGGACTAGCGGGAGGAATGAGCAGTTCTTC

j_call: TRBJ1-2
d_call: NA
clone_size: NA
v_call: TRBV28
cdr3_aa: CASSSLLWDSLYGYTF
cdr3_nt: TGTGCCAGCAGTTCACTCCTCTGGGACTCCCTCTATGGCTACACCTTC

j_call: TRBJ2-5
d_call: NA
clone_size: NA
v_call: TRBV9
cdr3_aa: CASSVAAAMETQYF
cdr3_nt: TGTGCCAGCAGCGTAGCTGCGGCGATGGAGACCCAGTACTTC

j_call: TRBJ2-5
d_call: NA
clone_size: NA
v_call: TRBV21-1
cdr3_aa: CASSKASGGGETQYF
cdr3_nt: TGTGCCAGCAGCAAAGCCAGCGGGGGCGGGGAGACCCAGTACTTC

j_call: TRBJ1-1
d_call: NA
clone_size: NA
v_call: TRBV6-6
cdr3_aa: CASSYPESRTEAFF
cdr3_nt: TGTGCCAGCAGTTACCCCGAATCGCGCACTGAAGCTTTCTTT

j_call: TRBJ1-2
d_call: NA
clone_size: once
v_call: TRBV7-8
cdr3_aa: CASSLRGEGGYGYTF
cdr3_nt: TGTGCCAGCAGCTTAAGAGGGGAGGGCGGCTATGGCTACACCTTC

j_call: TRBJ2-3
d_call: TRBD2
clone_size: NA
v_call: TRBV4-2
cdr3_aa: CASSQELAGGPDTQYF
cdr3_nt: TGTGCCAGCAGCCAAGAACTAGCGGGGGGGCCAGATACGCAGTATTTT

j_call: TRBJ2-1
d_call: TRBD2
clone_size: NA
v_call: TRBV3-1/TRBV3-2
cdr3_aa: CASSRLAGGNEQFF
cdr3_nt: TGTGCCAGCAGCCGCCTAGCGGGGGGCAATGAGCAGTTCTTC

j_call: TRBJ2-3
d_call: TRBD1
clone_size: NA
v_call: TRBV5-1
cdr3_aa: CASSSGTGPDTQYF
cdr3_nt: TGCGCCAGCAGCTCCGGGACAGGACCAGATACGCAGTATTTT

j_call: TRBJ1-1
d_call: TRBD1
clone_size: NA
v_call: TRBV4-2
cdr3_aa: CASSQVGAGGAFEAFF
cdr3_nt: TGTGCCAGCAGCCAAGTCGGCGCAGGGGGCGCCTTTGAAGCTTTCTTT

j_call: TRBJ1-4
d_call: TRBD1
clone_size: NA
v_call: TRBV5-4
cdr3_aa: CASSSTGGVEKLFF
cdr3_nt: TGTGCCAGCAGCTCCACAGGGGGCGTGGAAAAACTGTTTTTT

j_call: TRBJ1-4
d_call: TRBD1
clone_size: NA
v_call: TRBV5-1
cdr3_aa: CASSWGTGGPEKLFF
cdr3_nt: TGCGCCAGCAGCTGGGGGACAGGGGGGCCGGAAAAACTGTTTTTT

j_call: TRBJ2-2
d_call: TRBD2
clone_size: NA
v_call: TRBV5-6
cdr3_aa: CASRQRTSGNTGELFF
cdr3_nt: TGTGCCAGCAGGCAAAGGACTAGCGGGAACACCGGGGAGCTGTTTTTT